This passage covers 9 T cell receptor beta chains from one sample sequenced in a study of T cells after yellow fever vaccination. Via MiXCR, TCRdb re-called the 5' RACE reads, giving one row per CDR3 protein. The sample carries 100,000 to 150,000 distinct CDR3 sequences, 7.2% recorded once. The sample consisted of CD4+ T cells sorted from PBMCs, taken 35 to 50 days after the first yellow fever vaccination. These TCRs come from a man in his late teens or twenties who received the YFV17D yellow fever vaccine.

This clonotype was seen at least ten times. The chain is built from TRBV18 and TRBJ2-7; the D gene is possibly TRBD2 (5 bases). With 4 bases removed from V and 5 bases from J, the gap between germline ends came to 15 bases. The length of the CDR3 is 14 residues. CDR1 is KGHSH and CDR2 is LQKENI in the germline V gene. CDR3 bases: TGTGCCAGCTCACTACGGGATCTGGCCGACGAGCAGTACTTC. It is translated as CASSLRDLADEQYF.

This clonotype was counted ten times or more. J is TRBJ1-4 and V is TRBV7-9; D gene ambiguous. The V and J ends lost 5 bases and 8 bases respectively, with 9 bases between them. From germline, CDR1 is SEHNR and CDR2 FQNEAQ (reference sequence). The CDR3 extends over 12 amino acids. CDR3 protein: CASSVLGEKLFF. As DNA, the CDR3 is TGTGCCAGCAGCGTACTGGGAGAAAAACTGTTTTTT.

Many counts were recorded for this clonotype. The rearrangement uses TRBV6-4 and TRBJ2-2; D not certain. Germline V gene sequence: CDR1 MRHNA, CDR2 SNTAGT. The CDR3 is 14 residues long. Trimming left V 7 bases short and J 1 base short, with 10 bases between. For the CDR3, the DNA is TGTGCCAGCACGCTGGCGGAGAACACCGGGGAGCTGTTTTTT. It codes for CASTLAENTGELFF.

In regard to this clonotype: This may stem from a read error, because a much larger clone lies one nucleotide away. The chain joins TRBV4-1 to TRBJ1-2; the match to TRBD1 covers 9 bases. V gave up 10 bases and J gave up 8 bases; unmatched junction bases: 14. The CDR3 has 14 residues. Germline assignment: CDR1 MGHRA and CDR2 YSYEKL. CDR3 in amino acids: CAITTPGTGNGYTF. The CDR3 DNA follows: TGCGCCATCACCACACCCGGGACAGGGAACGGCTACACCTTC.

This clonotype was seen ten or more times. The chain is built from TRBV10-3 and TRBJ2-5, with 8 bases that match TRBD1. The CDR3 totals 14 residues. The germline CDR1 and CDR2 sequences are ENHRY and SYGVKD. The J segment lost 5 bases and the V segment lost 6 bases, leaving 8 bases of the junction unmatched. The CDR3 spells CAIRGDRSGETQYF. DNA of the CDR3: TGTGCCATCAGGGGGGACAGGTCCGGGGAGACCCAGTACTTC.

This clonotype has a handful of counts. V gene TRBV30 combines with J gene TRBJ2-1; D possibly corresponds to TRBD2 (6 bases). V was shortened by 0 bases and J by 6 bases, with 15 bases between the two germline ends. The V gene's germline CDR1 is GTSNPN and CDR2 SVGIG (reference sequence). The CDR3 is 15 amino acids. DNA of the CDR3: TGTGCCTGGAGTGTAGTGGAGGGAAGGGGCAATGAGCAGTTCTTC. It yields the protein CAWSVVEGRGNEQFF.

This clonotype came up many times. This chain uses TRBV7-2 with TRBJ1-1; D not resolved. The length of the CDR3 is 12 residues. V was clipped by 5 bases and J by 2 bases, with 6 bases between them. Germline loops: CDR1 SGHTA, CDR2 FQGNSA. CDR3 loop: CASSTYNTEAFF. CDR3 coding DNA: TGTGCCAGCAGCACTTACAACACTGAAGCTTTCTTT.

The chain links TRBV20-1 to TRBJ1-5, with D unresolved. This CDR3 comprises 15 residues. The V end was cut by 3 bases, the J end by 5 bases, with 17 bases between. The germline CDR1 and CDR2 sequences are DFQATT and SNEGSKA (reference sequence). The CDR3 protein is CSARRTNNPDQPQHF. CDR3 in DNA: TGCAGTGCTAGGAGGACCAACAACCCCGATCAGCCCCAGCATTTT.

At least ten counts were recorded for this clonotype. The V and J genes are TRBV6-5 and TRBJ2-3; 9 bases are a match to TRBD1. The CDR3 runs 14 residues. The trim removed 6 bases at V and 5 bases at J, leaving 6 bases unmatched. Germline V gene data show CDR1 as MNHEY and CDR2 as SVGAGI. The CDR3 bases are TGTGCCAGCAGATCCGACAGGGGGGGAGATACGCAGTATTTT. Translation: CASRSDRGGDTQYF.